This TCR beta chain was retrieved from a study of regulatory T cells in long-lasting Graves disease. This clonotype was found many times. In germline, CDR1 is SGHAT, CDR2 FQNNGV. This CDR3 spans 15 amino acids. V was cut by 4 bases and J by 3 bases, with 15 bases left in between. Time point indicated: newly diagnosed GD, antithyroid drugs for less than 3 months. With RNA extracted from PBMCs as input, the TCR library was made. Combining iRepertoire HTBI primers with Arm-PCR of CDR3 regions, the authors built TCR beta libraries. TCRdb re-derived calls from the multiplex PCR reads in MiXCR, one entry per CDR3 protein. The repertoire includes 400,000 to 500,000 distinct CDR3 sequences, about a sixth of them detected once, and 23% sits in the top ten. This sample also belongs to another study, concerning T cells in Graves' hyperthyroidism and ophthalmopathy.

The sequencing used peripheral blood mononuclear cells (PBMCs), collected at new diagnosis, from a patient treated with antithyroid drugs. The V and J genes are TRBV11-2 and TRBJ1-1; D unclear. The receptor was isolated from a woman aged 18-35 years with Graves disease. The CDR3 loop is CASSSPRIQDTEAFF. The DNA of the CDR3 is TGTGCCAGCAGCTCCCCGAGGATCCAGGACACTGAAGCTTTCTTT.